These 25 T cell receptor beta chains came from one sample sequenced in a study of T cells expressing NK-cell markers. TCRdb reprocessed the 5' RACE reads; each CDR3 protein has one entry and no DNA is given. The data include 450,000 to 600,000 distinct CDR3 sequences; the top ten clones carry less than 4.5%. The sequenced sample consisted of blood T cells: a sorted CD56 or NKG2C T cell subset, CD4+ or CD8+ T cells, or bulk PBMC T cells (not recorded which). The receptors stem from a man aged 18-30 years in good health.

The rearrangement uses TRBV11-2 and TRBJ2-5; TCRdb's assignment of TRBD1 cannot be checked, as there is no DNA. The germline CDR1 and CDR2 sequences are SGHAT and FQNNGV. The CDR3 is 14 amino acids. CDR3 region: CASSQGGVGETQYF.

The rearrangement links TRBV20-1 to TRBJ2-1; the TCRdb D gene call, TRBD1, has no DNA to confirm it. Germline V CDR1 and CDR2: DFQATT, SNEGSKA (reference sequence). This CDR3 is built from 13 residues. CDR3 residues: CSARDPRWYEQFF.

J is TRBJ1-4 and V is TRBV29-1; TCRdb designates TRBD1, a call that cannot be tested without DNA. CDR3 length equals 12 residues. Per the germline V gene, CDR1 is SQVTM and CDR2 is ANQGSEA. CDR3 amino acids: CSGGQGNEKLFF.

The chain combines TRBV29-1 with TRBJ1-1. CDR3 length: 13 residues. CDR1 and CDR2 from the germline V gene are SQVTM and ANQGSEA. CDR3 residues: CSVDPDLRAGAFF.

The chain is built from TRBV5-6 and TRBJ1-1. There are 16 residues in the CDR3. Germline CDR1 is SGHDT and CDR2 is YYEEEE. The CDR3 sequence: CASSLAVGVRGTEAFF.

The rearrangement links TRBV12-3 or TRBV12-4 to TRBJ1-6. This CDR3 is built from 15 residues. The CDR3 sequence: CASNLDGSYNSPLHF.

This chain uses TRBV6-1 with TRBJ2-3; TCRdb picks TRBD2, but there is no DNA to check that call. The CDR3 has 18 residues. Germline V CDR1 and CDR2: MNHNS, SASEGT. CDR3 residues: CASSAGTSGRRRTDTQYF.

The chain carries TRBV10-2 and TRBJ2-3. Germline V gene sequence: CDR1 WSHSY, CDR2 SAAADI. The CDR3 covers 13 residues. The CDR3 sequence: CASSESVVVTQYF.

The CDR3 reads CSGGGGFDTQYF. The chain couples TRBV29-1 to TRBJ2-3; TCRdb's D call of TRBD2 is untestable without DNA. This CDR3 region has 12 residues. CDR1 is SQVTM and CDR2 is ANQGSEA in the germline V gene.

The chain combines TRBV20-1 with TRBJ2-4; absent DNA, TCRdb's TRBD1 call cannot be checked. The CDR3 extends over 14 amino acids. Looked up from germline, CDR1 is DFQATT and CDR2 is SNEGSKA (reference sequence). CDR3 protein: CSLHRGLAKNIQYF.

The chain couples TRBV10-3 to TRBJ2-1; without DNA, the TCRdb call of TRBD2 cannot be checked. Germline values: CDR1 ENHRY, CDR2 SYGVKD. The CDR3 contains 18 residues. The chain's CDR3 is CAISDVWALGGSYNEQFF.

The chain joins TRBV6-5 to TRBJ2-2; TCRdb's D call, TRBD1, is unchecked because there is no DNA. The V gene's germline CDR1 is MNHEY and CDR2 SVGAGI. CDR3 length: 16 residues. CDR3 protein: CASSYKGDGTPGELFF.

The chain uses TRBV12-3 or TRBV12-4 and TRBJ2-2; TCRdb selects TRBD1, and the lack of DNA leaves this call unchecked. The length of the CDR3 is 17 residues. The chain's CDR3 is CASSLAPTGGDTGELFF.

The CDR3 sequence is CASSGGTSGRLGSYNEQFF. This chain connects TRBV12-3 or TRBV12-4 to TRBJ2-1; TCRdb selects TRBD2, and the lack of DNA leaves this call unchecked. The CDR3 loop spans 19 amino acids.

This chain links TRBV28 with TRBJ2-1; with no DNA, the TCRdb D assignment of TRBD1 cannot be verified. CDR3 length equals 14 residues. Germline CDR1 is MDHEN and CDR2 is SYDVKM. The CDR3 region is CASGGTGAYNEQFF.

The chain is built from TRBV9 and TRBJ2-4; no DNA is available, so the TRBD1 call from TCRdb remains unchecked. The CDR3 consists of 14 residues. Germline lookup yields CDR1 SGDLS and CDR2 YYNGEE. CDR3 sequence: CASSSWDSQNIQYF.

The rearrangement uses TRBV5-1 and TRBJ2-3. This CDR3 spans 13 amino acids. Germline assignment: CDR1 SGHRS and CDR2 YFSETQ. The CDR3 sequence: CASSGNLADTQYF.

This CDR3 is CATSRDQPTRSNQPQHF. The chain uses TRBV15 and TRBJ1-5. The germline V gene has CDR1 LNHNV and CDR2 YYDKDF (reference sequence). CDR3 length equals 17 residues. The entire variable domain, with the rest obtained from reference TRBV15 and TRBJ1-5, is as follows: DAMVIQNPRYQVTQFGKPVTLSCSQTLNHNVMYWYQQKSSQAPKLLFHYYDKDFNNEADTPDNFQSRRPNTSFCFLDIRSPGLGDTAMYLCATSRDQPTRSNQPQHFGDGTRLSIL.

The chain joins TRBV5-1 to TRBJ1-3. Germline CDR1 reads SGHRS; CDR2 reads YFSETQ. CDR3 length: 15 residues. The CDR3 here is CASSPLASNGNTIYF. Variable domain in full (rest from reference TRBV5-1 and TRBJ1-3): KAGVTQTPRYLIKTRGQQVTLSCSPISGHRSVSWYQQTPGQGLQFLFEYFSETQRNKGNFPGRFSGRQFSNSRSEMNVSTLELGDSALYLCASSPLASNGNTIYFGEGSWLTVV.

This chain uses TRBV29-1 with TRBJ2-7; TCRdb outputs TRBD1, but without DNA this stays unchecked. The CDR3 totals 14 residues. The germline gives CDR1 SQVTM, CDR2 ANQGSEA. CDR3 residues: CSVIKTGDPYEQYF.

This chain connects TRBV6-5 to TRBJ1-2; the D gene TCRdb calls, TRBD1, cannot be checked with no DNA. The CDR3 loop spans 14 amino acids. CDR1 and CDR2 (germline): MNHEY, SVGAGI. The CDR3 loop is CASSRTGEASGYTF.

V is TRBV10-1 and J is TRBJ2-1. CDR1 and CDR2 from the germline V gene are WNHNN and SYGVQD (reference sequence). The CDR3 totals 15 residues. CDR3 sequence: CASSEDDSSYNEQFF.

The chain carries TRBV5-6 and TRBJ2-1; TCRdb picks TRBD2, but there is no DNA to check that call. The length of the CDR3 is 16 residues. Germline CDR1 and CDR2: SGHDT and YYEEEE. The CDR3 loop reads CASGGAGGSGNNEQFF.

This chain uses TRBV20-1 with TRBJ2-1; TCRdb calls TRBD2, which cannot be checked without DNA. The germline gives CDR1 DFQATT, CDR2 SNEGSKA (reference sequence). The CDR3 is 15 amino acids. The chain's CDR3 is CSASTSGRWENEQFF.

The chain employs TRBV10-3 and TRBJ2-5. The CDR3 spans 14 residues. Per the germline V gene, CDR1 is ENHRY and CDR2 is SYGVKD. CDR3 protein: CAIKAGNVQETQYF.